The 11 T cell receptor beta chains listed next were all sequenced from one sample in a study of neurological immune-mediated disorders. TCRdb analysed the 5' RACE reads with MiXCR anew, one entry per CDR3 protein. This repertoire shows 35,000 or so distinct CDR3 sequences, roughly 14% found once; its top ten account for over 25%. The sample comprised PBMCs. Source of these receptors: a woman aged 45-60 years with HTLV-1-associated myelopathy (HAM/TSP).

The table lists this clonotype with a few counts. The junction differs from germline at one of its ends, possibly a read error. The chain has TRBV2 and TRBJ2-3, with D possibly TRBD2 on 6 matching bases. The CDR3 consists of 13 residues. Germline V gene sequence: CDR1 SNHLY, CDR2 FYNNEI. CDR3 loop: CASSSTSTDTQYF. CDR3 DNA: TGTGCCAGCAGCTCTACTAGCACTGATACGCAGTATTTT.

About this clonotype: One base away lies a much larger clone, so this may be a sequencing read error. The chain joins TRBV29-1 to TRBJ1-2; unclear D gene. CDR3 length: 10 amino acids. CDR1 SQVTM and CDR2 ANQGSEA come from the germline V gene. V lost 3 bases, J lost 5 bases, and 4 bases lay in between. The CDR3, as DNA: TGCAGCGTTGACGCTTATGGCTACACCTTC. Its protein product is CSVDAYGYTF.

This clonotype was counted many times. This chain connects TRBV5-8 to TRBJ2-3; D not certain. The CDR3 spans 16 residues. The germline V gene encodes CDR1 SGHTS and CDR2 YDEGEE. Trimming cost V 4 bases and J 2 bases, with 17 bases left between them. The CDR3 sequence: CASSPLGNSYTDTQYF. CDR3 DNA: TGTGCCAGCAGCCCCCTCGGTAATTCGTACACAGATACGCAGTATTTT. The entire variable domain, with the rest obtained from reference TRBV5-8 and TRBJ2-3, is as follows: EAGVTQSPTHLIKTRGQQATLRCSPISGHTSVYWYQQALGLGLQFLLWYDEGEERNRGNFPPRFSGRQFPNYSSELNVNALELEDSALYLCASSPLGNSYTDTQYFGPGTRLTVL.

This clonotype occurred many times. V is TRBV6-2 or TRBV6-3 and J is TRBJ2-3; no clear D gene. The V gene lost 0 bases and the J gene lost 0 bases, with 4 bases spanning the gap. This CDR3 comprises 14 residues. Germline loops: CDR1 MNHEY, CDR2 SVGEGT. DNA for the CDR3: TGTGCCAGCAGTTACTCGACCAGCACAGATACGCAGTATTTT. Translation: CASSYSTSTDTQYF.

This clonotype was seen many times. This chain joins TRBV5-1 and TRBJ1-2; 7 nucleotides match TRBD1. There are 13 residues in the CDR3. J gave up 4 bases and V 0 bases, and 0 bases lay outside the gene matches. The germline CDR1 and CDR2 sequences are SGHRS and YFSETQ. The CDR3, as DNA: TGCGCCAGCAGCTTGGGGGACAGCTATGGCTACACCTTC. Translated: CASSLGDSYGYTF.

Ten or more counts support this clonotype. This rearrangement joins TRBV12-3 or TRBV12-4 to TRBJ2-7, with D perhaps TRBD1 or TRBD2 (5 bases each). This CDR3 region has 13 residues. V was cut by 6 bases and J by 4 bases, with 13 bases left in between. Here the CDR3 reads CASSPGTSYEQYV. CDR3 nucleotide sequence: TGTGCCAGCAGCCCCGGGACCTCTTACGAGCAGTACGTC.

V and J are TRBV7-2 and TRBJ1-1; D possibly corresponds to TRBD1 (6 bases). Per germline, CDR1 SGHTA and CDR2 FQGNSA. Trimming removed 1 base at V and 4 bases at J, with 16 bases between. This CDR3 has 16 residues. The CDR3 DNA reads as TGTGCCAGCAGCTTAGATGGGGGCGCTTTGGGCACTGAAGCTTTCTTT. Its translation: CASSLDGGALGTEAFF.

In its sample, this clonotype was seen many times. The chain is built from TRBV24-1 and TRBJ2-1, with D perhaps TRBD2 (5 bases). Germline V gene lookup returns CDR1 KGHDR and CDR2 SFDVKD. The CDR3 length is 15 residues. Between the trimmed V and J ends, which lost 2 bases and 0 bases, there was a span of 7 bases. The CDR3 is CATSDSGSSYNEQFF. DNA for the CDR3: TGTGCCACCAGTGATTCGGGGAGCTCCTACAATGAGCAGTTCTTC.

The chain is built from TRBV18 and TRBJ2-5; D is ambiguous. This CDR3 has 13 amino acids. Looked up from germline, CDR1 is KGHSH and CDR2 is LQKENI. The V end was cut by 3 bases, the J end by 5 bases, with 10 bases between. CDR3 bases: TGTGCCAGCTCACCGAGCATGCGGGAGACCCAGTACTTC. Protein: CASSPSMRETQYF.

This clonotype was picked up one time. This may come from a read error, since a much larger clone is one base off. The chain links TRBV29-1 to TRBJ1-1, with D maybe TRBD1 (5 bases). Germline CDR1 and CDR2: SQVTM and ANQGSEA. V was pared by 1 base and J by 8 bases, with 11 bases between. This CDR3 is built from 12 residues. CDR3 region: CSVEGRDVEAFF. CDR3 in DNA: TGCAGCGTTGAAGGGCGGGACGTAGAAGCTTTCTTT. The variable domain in full, with the rest retrieved from reference TRBV29-1 and TRBJ1-1, is SAVISQKPSRDICQRGTSLTIQCQVDSQVTMMFWYRQQPGQSLTLIATANQGSEATYESGFVIDKFPISRPNLTFSTLTVSNMSPEDSSIYLCSVEGRDVEAFFGQGTRLTVV.

This clonotype was detected ten times or more. The chain recombines TRBV14 with TRBJ2-3; the D gene is possibly TRBD2 (5 bases). CDR1 is SGHDN, CDR2 FVKESK, per germline. The CDR3 length is 15 residues. V was pared by 4 bases and J by 1 base, with 12 bases between. The CDR3 loop is CASSLSGPRTDTQYF. Here the CDR3 DNA reads TGTGCCAGCAGCCTCAGCGGTCCTCGCACAGATACGCAGTATTTT.